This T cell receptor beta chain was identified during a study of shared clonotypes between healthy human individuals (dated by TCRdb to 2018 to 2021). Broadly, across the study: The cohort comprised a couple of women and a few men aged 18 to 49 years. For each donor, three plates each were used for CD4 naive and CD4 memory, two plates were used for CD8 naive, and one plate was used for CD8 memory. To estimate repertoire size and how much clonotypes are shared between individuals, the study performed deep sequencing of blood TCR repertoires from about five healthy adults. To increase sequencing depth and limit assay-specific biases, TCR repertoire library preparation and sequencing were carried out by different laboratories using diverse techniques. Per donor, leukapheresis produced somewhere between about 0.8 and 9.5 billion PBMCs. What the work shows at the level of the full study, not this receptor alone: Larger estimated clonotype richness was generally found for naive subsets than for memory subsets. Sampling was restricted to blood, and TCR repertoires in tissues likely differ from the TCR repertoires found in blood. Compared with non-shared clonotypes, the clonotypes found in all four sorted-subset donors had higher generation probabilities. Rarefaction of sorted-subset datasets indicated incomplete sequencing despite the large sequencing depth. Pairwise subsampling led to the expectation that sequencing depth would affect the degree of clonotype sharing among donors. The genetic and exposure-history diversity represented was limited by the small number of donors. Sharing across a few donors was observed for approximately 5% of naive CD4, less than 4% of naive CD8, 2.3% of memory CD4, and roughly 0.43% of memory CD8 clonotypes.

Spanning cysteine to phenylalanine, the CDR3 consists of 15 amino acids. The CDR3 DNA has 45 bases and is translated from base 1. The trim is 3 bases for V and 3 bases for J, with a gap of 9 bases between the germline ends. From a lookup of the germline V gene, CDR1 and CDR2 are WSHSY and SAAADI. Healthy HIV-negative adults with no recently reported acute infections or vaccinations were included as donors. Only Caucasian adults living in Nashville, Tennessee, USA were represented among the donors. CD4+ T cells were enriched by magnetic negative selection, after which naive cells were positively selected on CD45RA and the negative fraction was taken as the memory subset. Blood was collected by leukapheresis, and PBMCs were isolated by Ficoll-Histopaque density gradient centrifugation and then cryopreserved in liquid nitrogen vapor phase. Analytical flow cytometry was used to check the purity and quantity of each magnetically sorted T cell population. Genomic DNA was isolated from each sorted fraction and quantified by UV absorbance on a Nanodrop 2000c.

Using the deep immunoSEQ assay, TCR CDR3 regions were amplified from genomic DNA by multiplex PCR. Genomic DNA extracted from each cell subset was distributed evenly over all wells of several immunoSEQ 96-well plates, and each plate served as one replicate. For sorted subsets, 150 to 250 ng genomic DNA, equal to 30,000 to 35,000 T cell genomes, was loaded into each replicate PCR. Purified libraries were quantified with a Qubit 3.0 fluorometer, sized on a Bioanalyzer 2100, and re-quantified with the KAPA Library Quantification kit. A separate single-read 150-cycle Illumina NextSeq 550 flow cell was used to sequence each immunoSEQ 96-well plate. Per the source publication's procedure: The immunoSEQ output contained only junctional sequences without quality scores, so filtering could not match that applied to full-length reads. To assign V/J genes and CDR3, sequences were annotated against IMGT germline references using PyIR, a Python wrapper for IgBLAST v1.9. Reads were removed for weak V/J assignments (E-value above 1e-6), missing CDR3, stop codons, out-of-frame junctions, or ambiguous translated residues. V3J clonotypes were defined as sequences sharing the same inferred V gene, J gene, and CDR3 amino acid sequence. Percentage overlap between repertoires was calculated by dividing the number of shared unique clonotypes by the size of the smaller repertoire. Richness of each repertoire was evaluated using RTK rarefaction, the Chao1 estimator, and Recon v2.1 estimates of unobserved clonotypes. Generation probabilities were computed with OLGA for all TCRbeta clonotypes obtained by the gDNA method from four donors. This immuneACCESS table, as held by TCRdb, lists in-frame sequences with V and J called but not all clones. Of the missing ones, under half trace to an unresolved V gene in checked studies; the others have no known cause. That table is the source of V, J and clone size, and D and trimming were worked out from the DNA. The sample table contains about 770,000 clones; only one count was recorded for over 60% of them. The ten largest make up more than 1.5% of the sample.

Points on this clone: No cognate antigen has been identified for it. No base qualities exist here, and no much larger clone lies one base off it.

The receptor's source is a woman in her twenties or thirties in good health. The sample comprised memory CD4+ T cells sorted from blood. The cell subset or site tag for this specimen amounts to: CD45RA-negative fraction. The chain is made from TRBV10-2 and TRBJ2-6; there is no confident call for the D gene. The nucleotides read TGCGCCAGCAGTGATGCTAGGGTTGGGGCCAACGTCCTGACTTTC. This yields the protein CASSDARVGANVLTF.